The 21 T cell receptor beta chains below were found in one sample sequenced in a study of T cell clonality in common variable immunodeficiency. Notes on the study in general: In common variable immunodeficiency, TCR beta chains reportedly carried fewer deletions and N-nucleotide insertions.

Their target antigens are unknown. This table comes from immunoSEQ multiplex PCR, and its TCRdb copy is limited to in-frame clones, with some not included. This sample comprises 25,000 to 30,000 clones, none seen once only. Sequenced material: peripheral blood mononuclear cells. The source of these receptors is a human donor with common variable immunodeficiency.

This clone was counted many times. The read halts 3 residues ahead of the CDR3 end, with the missing end drawn from the germline J gene. This sequence joins TRBV5-1 and TRBJ2-1, with D possibly matching TRBD2 (5 bases). The CDR3 has 15 amino acids. The V end was cut by 4 bases, the J end by 8 bases, with 19 bases between. CDR1 is SGHRS, CDR2 YFSETQ, per germline. The DNA read from the CDR3 is TGCGCCAGCAGCCTACTGAGGTCCCCGAGGGATGAG. Translated, it gives CASSLLRSPRDE. In full, the CDR3 is CASSLLRSPRDEQFF.

A few counts support this clone. The read ends 3 residues before the CDR3 terminus; that terminus is restored from the germline J gene. The chain links TRBV5-1 to TRBJ1-2, with 9 nucleotides matching TRBD1. The germline V gene has CDR1 SGHRS and CDR2 YFSETQ. CDR3 length equals 15 residues. The CDR3 bases that were read are TGCGCCAGCAGCGCCGGGAACAGGGGGCGGGGAGGC. This codes for CASSAGNRGRGG. The complete CDR3 reads CASSAGNRGRGGYTF. Supplemented by reference TRBV5-1 and TRBJ1-2, the full variable domain reads KAGVTQTPRYLIKTRGQQVTLSCSPISGHRSVSWYQQTPGQGLQFLFEYFSETQRNKGNFPGRFSGRQFSNSRSEMNVSTLELGDSALYLCASSAGNRGRGGYTFGSGTRLTVV.

A remark on this clone: The CDR3 end lies 3 residues beyond the end of the read and is filled in from the germline J gene. The chain couples TRBV5-1 to TRBJ2-1, with D possibly TRBD1 on 5 matching bases. V was cut by 1 base and J by 4 bases, with 12 bases left in between. This CDR3 contains 15 residues. Germline loops: CDR1 SGHRS, CDR2 YFSETQ. The sequenced CDR3 bases are TGCGCCAGCAGCTTGAATGGCCAGGGATACAATGAG. Translating it yields CASSLNGQGYNE. The complete CDR3 sequence is CASSLNGQGYNEQFF.

This clone was found many times. CDR3 sequence reads: CSAPGLAGGPNQETQYF. CDR3 DNA, as far as it was read: TGCAGTGCTCCTGGACTAGCGGGAGGGCCTAACCAAGAGACC. The V call is TRBV20-1, the J call TRBJ2-5; 15 bases align to TRBD2. The missing CDR3 end, 3 residues past where the read stops, is filled in from the germline J gene. This CDR3 region has 17 residues. With 5 bases clipped from V and 0 bases from J, the junction kept 7 bases outside the gene matches. Germline V gene sequence: CDR1 DFQATT, CDR2 SNEGSKA (reference sequence).

This clone came up many times. CDR3 DNA, as far as it was read: TGTGCCAGCAGTGAAGGCTGGTTTAGCTCCTACGAG. Translation gives CASSEGWFSSYE. The whole CDR3 protein reads CASSEGWFSSYEQYF. The gene calls are TRBV6-1 and TRBJ2-7; D is undetermined. The read terminates 3 residues ahead of where the CDR3 ends, so the germline J gene completes it. The CDR3 covers 15 residues. Trimming removed 1 base from V and 0 bases from J, with 10 bases in between. Germline V gene sequence: CDR1 MNHNS, CDR2 SASEGT.

Details on this clone: Read coverage stops 3 residues before the CDR3 terminus; the germline J gene supplies the remainder. V usage is TRBV2 and J usage is TRBJ1-6, with D perhaps TRBD1 (6 bases). The CDR3 runs to 15 residues. Germline V gene lookup returns CDR1 SNHLY and CDR2 FYNNEI. V gave up 6 bases and J gave up 5 bases, with 14 bases separating them. The covered CDR3 bases are TGTGCCAGCAGGGGGGCGGAGGGCCATAATTCACCC. This translates into CASRGAEGHNSP. The entire CDR3 protein reads CASRGAEGHNSPLHF.

The table lists this clone with many counts. The sequence runs out 3 residues before the end of the CDR3; the remainder is reconstructed from the germline J gene. V usage is TRBV29-1 and J usage is TRBJ2-7, with 7 bases identical to TRBD1. Trimming cost V 8 bases and J 6 bases; bases outside gene matches: 13. Looked up from germline, CDR1 is SQVTM and CDR2 is ANQGSEA. The CDR3 extends over 13 amino acids. CDR3 DNA, as far as it was read: TGCAGCTTGCGTTGGGACAGAAACGGCGAG. This gives the protein CSLRWDRNGE. The CDR3, in full, reads CSLRWDRNGEQYF.

This clone was picked up many times. The CDR3 is cut off 3 residues early in the read; its end comes from the germline J gene. V usage is TRBV19 and J usage is TRBJ2-7; 8 bases line up with TRBD1. J lost 6 bases, V lost 5 bases, and 6 bases had no gene match. This CDR3 has 13 amino acids. Germline assignment: CDR1 LNHDA and CDR2 SQIVND (reference sequence). The DNA read from the CDR3 is TGTGCCAGTAGTGCGGACAGGGTCAGCGAG. Translation gives CASSADRVSE. The full-length CDR3 reads as CASSADRVSEQYF.

As regards this clone: The read is 3 residues too short to cover the CDR3 end, so that end is filled in from the germline J gene. V usage is TRBV6-1 and J usage is TRBJ1-5; D call uncertain. Germline lookup yields CDR1 MNHNS and CDR2 SASEGT. This CDR3 has 16 amino acids. The V end lost 0 bases, the J end lost 7 bases, and 16 bases lay between the germline ends. The part of the CDR3 DNA that was read is TGTGCCAGCAGTGAAGCATCCAGCGGTAGGAAGCAGCCC. Its protein product is CASSEASSGRKQP. The entire CDR3 sequence reads CASSEASSGRKQPQHF.

The sample holds many counts of this clone. Read sequence stops 3 residues before the CDR3 end, and the germline J gene provides the missing end. V is TRBV28 and J is TRBJ2-5, with a tentative D call TRBD2 (5 bases). Germline V gene sequence: CDR1 MDHEN, CDR2 SYDVKM. The ends were cut back, 6 bases at V and 2 bases at J, with 19 bases in the middle. CDR3 length: 16 residues. The CDR3 loop is CASSIASQGIQETQYF. The sequenced CDR3 bases are TGTGCCAGCAGCATAGCGTCCCAAGGTATACAAGAGACC.

In its sample, this clone was seen many times. The CDR3 end falls 3 residues outside the read, so it is completed with the germline J gene. V is TRBV7-8 and J is TRBJ2-1, with TRBD2 identical over 14 bases. The trim removed 5 bases at V and 5 bases at J, leaving 11 bases unmatched. This CDR3 comprises 18 residues. Germline V CDR1 and CDR2: SGHVS, FQNEAQ. CDR3 DNA, as far as it was read: TGTGCCAGCAGCCAGCCGACTAGCGGGAGGGAGAAACACAATGAG. Translating it yields CASSQPTSGREKHNE. The entire CDR3 protein is CASSQPTSGREKHNEQFF.

This clone was seen at least ten times. The read stops 3 residues short of the end of the CDR3; the missing end is completed from the germline J gene. This chain connects TRBV7-8 to TRBJ1-1; tentatively, D is TRBD1 (6 bases). The CDR3 is made up of 15 amino acids. Per the germline V gene, CDR1 is SGHVS and CDR2 is FQNEAQ. CDR3 in amino acids: CASSLAQGGIGRAFF. The part of the CDR3 DNA that was read is TGTGCCAGCAGCTTAGCGCAAGGGGGAATAGGTCGG.

Worth noting for this clone: The read comes to an end 3 residues before the CDR3 does, leaving the germline J gene to fill in the end. The V and J genes are TRBV20-1 and TRBJ2-7; tentative D call: TRBD2 (6 bases). The CDR3 runs to 15 residues. V was cut by 3 bases and J by 6 bases, with 21 bases left in between. CDR1 is DFQATT, CDR2 SNEGSKA, per germline (reference sequence). CDR3 DNA, as far as it was read: TGCAGTGCTAGTTTTCTAGCGCGAAGCGTCGTCGAG. It specifies CSASFLARSVVE. Given in full, the CDR3 is CSASFLARSVVEQYF.

Ten or more counts support this clone. This CDR3 is CASSDGLRTSTQYF. The DNA read from the CDR3 is TGTGCCAGCAGTGACGGGCTCCGGACTTCTACG. The chain joins TRBV6-1 to TRBJ2-3; TRBD2 is a possible D gene (5 bases). The CDR3 is cut off 3 residues early in the read; its end comes from the germline J gene. CDR3 length equals 14 residues. Trimming stripped 3 bases from V and 8 bases from J, with 15 bases between. Germline CDR1 is MNHNS and CDR2 is SASEGT.

This clone came up many times. The CDR3 extends 3 residues past the end of the read, so its final part is completed from the germline J gene. The genes are TRBV20-1 and TRBJ1-5, with 7 bases fitting TRBD1. The CDR3 sequence is 13 residues long. The germline gives CDR1 DFQATT, CDR2 SNEGSKA (reference sequence). J was trimmed by 1 base and V by 4 bases; bases with no gene match: 1. The DNA read from the CDR3 is TGCAGTGCTACCAGGGGGAGCAATCAGCCC. Translated: CSATRGSNQP. The entire CDR3 reads CSATRGSNQPQHF.

Ten or more counts support this clone. The CDR3 end is not reached by the read, which stops 3 residues before it; the germline J gene fills it in. The V call is TRBV4-1, the J call TRBJ1-5; D is undetermined. The CDR3 consists of 15 residues. Trimming removed 6 bases at V and 0 bases at J, with 12 bases between. Germline CDR1 reads MGHRA; CDR2 reads YSYEKL. The DNA read from the CDR3 is TGCGCCAGCAGGGTTTTAGTCGATAGCAATCAGCCC. This codes for CASRVLVDSNQP. The full CDR3 protein reads CASRVLVDSNQPQHF.

This clone has ten or more counts. The read comes to an end 3 residues before the CDR3 does, leaving the germline J gene to fill in the end. The V and J genes are TRBV5-5 and TRBJ1-3; 8 bases are a match to TRBD1. With 4 bases clipped from V and 8 bases from J, the junction kept 11 bases outside the gene matches. Per the germline V gene, CDR1 is SGHKS and CDR2 is YYEKEE (reference sequence). This CDR3 contains 15 residues. The CDR3 sequence: CASSRDTGGWDTIYF. Incomplete CDR3 DNA: TGTGCCAGCAGCAGAGACACAGGGGGGTGGGACACC.

This clone was counted at least ten times. The sequence runs out 3 residues before the end of the CDR3; the remainder is reconstructed from the germline J gene. This sequence joins TRBV5-6 and TRBJ2-4, with no clear D. The CDR3 runs 15 residues. The germline V gene has CDR1 SGHDT and CDR2 YYEEEE. Trimming took off 4 bases at V and 0 bases at J, with 11 bases between the two ends. The CDR3 sequence is CASSLRLGAKNIQYF. The DNA read from the CDR3 is TGTGCCAGCAGCCTTAGACTGGGAGCCAAAAACATT.

This clone was recorded at least ten times. The CDR3 goes on 3 residues after the read ends, and that part is filled in from the germline J gene. The rearrangement uses TRBV29-1 and TRBJ1-1; D perhaps matches TRBD1 (5 bases). With 8 bases removed from V and 5 bases from J, the gap between germline ends came to 12 bases. Germline V lookup: CDR1 SQVTM, CDR2 ANQGSEA. The CDR3 extends over 11 amino acids. CDR3 DNA, as far as it was read: TGCAGCCACAGAAAGGGGACTGAA. This codes for CSHRKGTE. The CDR3 in its entirety is CSHRKGTEAFF.

As to this clone: The DNA ends 3 residues before the CDR3 does, and the rest of the CDR3 is filled in from the germline J gene. The identical CDR3 is also encoded by other nucleotide sequences in the sample. The chain carries TRBV18 and TRBJ2-1; 8 bases line up with TRBD1. Per the germline V gene, CDR1 is KGHSH and CDR2 is LQKENI. The junction had 14 bases not matched to a gene; V was cut back by 4 bases and J by 9 bases. CDR3 length: 16 residues. The covered CDR3 bases are TGTGCCAGCTCACAGGGACAGGCCTCGAGGGGTGTTGAG. Its protein is CASSQGQASRGVE. The whole CDR3 reads CASSQGQASRGVEQFF.

With respect to this clone: The CDR3 goes on 3 residues after the read ends, and that part is filled in from the germline J gene. The V gene is TRBV6-1, the J gene TRBJ2-3; TRBD2 matches 8 bases. CDR1 and CDR2 from the germline V gene are MNHNS and SASEGT. This CDR3 region has 16 residues. V dropped 0 bases and J dropped 2; count of bases not matched to a gene: 4. CDR3 DNA, as far as it was read: TGTGCCAGCAGTGAAGCAAGCGGGAGCCCCACAGATACG. This sequence encodes CASSEASGSPTDT. The whole CDR3 protein is CASSEASGSPTDTQYF.